The clone carrying this T cell receptor (beta chain) was found many times. The germline CDR1 and CDR2 sequences are KGHSH and LQKENI. V was pared by 2 bases and J by 7 bases, with 3 bases of the junction left unmatched. This CDR3 has 14 residues. This sample's time point: after trial treatment. As for treatment: LDRT plus nivolumab, ipilimumab, low-dose cyclophosphamide and aspirin (RACIN trial). Enrollment required an advanced solid tumor negative for tumor-infiltrating lymphocytes. Priming of first-strand cDNA relied on TRAV- and TRBV-specific primers (covering alpha and beta chains). TCR amplification involved approximately 20 PCR cycles with a constant-region primer and V-primer adapter. Amplification of the isolated mRNA used in vitro transcription. TCRdb used MiXCR to reprocess the reads, holding one entry per CDR3 protein. This table holds some 57,000 distinct CDR3 sequences, 20% to 25% found once.

The record originates from a study of low-dose radiotherapy and immunotherapy resistance in tumors. The wider study: Doses delivered to Cohort 2 were 1 Gy per fraction every two weeks, amounting to 13 Gy over 26 weeks. Once cycle 1 day 1 began, patients took oral aspirin 300 mg daily for four cycles.

This sequence originates from a male donor with prostate cancer. The chain couples TRBV18 to TRBJ1-1, with 11 bases fitting TRBD1. This sample comprised PBMCs, obtained after low-dose radiotherapy plus immunotherapy. CDR3 sequence: CASSPGQGASEAFF. The CDR3 DNA follows: TGTGCCAGCTCACCAGGACAGGGGGCTAGTGAAGCTTTCTTT.